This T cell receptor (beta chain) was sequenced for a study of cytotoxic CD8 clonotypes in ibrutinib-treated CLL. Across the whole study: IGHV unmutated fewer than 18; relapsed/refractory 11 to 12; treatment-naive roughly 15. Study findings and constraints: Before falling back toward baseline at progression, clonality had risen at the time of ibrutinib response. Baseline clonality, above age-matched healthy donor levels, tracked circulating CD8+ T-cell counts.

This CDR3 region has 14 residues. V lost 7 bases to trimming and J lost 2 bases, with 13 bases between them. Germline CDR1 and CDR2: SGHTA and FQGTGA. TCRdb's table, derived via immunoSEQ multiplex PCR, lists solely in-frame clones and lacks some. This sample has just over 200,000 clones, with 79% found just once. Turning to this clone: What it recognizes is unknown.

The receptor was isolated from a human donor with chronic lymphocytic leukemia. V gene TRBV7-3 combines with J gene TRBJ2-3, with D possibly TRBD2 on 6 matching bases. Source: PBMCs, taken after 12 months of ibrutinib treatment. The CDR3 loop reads CASTRGAATDTQYF. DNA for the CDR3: TGTGCCAGCACCCGCGGGGCGGCCACAGATACGCAGTATTTT.